The entry below describes one T cell receptor (beta chain). The CDR3 sequence is 15 residues long. The ends were cut back, 3 bases at V and 3 bases at J, with 13 bases in the middle. Germline CDR1 reads SGHDT; CDR2 reads YYEEEE. Repertoires were generated with immunoSEQ multiplex PCR, while TCRdb's copy carries only in-frame clones and drops some. The repertoire consists of about 130,000 clones, with roughly 92% occurring once and the leading ten covering 4.5% to 7%. This entry belongs to a study of control samples from healthy donors and cancer patients. This receptor was obtained from a man between 18 and 29 years old in good health. The rearrangement uses TRBV5-6 and TRBJ1-5; tentatively, D is TRBD1 (5 bases). Sequencing was carried out using blood. CDR3 region: CASSSARVVNQPQHF. In nucleotides, the CDR3 is TGTGCCAGCAGCTCTGCCAGGGTGGTCAATCAGCCCCAGCATTTT.